This passage covers 5 T cell receptor beta chains from one sample sequenced in a study of cytomegalovirus exposure and HLA in healthy donors (dated by TCRdb to the late 2010s). The library was generated by the immunoSEQ multiplex PCR assay. For the multiplex PCR, a mixture combining 60 forward primers for TCR Vbeta segments and 13 reverse primers for TCR Jbeta segments was used. Held by TCRdb, this immuneACCESS table contains in-frame sequences only and omits some clones. Under half of the omission traces to an unresolved V gene where checked; the cause of the rest is unknown. The table for this sample records roughly 120,000 clones. Of the sample, more than 1% is held by the ten largest clones. The sample taken for sequencing was PBMCs. Receptors were obtained from a man aged 18 to 30 in good health and CMV-seronegative.

This chain uses TRBV28 with TRBJ1-2; a possible D gene is TRBD1 (6 bases). V was clipped by 10 bases and J by 8 bases, with 17 bases between them. Germline CDR1 MDHEN, CDR2 SYDVKM. The CDR3 spans 12 residues. The CDR3 region is CAITDGGQGYTF. The CDR3 DNA sequence: TGTGCCATTACAGACGGGGGGCAAGGCTACACCTTC.

The chain couples TRBV2 to TRBJ2-7; 8 nucleotides align to TRBD2. V dropped 11 bases and J dropped 3; count of bases not matched to a gene: 12. Germline V gene lookup returns CDR1 SNHLY and CDR2 FYNNEI. This CDR3 has 14 amino acids. CDR3 in amino acids: CAGRGTSAGYEQYF. In DNA form, the CDR3 reads TGTGCCGGACGAGGGACTAGTGCTGGCTACGAGCAGTACTTC.

The chain couples TRBV7-9 to TRBJ2-7, with TRBD1 as a possible D gene (5 bases). The V gene lost 4 bases and the J gene lost 3 bases, with 7 bases spanning the gap. CDR1 is SEHNR and CDR2 is FQNEAQ in the germline V gene (reference sequence). The length of the CDR3 is 12 residues. For the CDR3, the DNA is TGTGCCAGCAGCTCAGGGATCTACGAGCAGTACTTC. Amino acids: CASSSGIYEQYF. Drawing the rest from reference TRBV7-9 and TRBJ2-7, the complete variable domain is DTGVSQNPRHKITKRGQNVTFRCDPISEHNRLYWYRQTLGQGPEFLTYFQNEAQLEKSRLLSDRFSAERPKGSFSTLEIQRTEQGDSAMYLCASSSGIYEQYFGPGTRLTVT.

The gene calls are TRBV4-1 and TRBJ1-1; D possibly corresponds to TRBD1 (6 bases). Germline V gene data show CDR1 as MGHRA and CDR2 as YSYEKL. Trimming left V 6 bases short and J 4 bases short, with 21 bases between. The CDR3 is 16 residues long. The CDR3 loop is CASRVFLRDMGTEAFF. The CDR3 nucleotides read TGCGCCAGCAGAGTCTTTCTAAGGGACATGGGCACTGAAGCTTTCTTT.

J is TRBJ1-5 and V is TRBV30, with TRBD1 matching over 8 bases. V lost 4 bases, J lost 1 base, and 18 bases stayed unmatched. This CDR3 is 19 amino acids long. The germline gives CDR1 GTSNPN, CDR2 SVGIG (reference sequence). The CDR3 sequence is CAWKTRGTHRTGSNQPQHF. For the CDR3, the DNA is TGTGCCTGGAAGACCAGGGGGACCCATAGGACAGGGAGCAATCAGCCCCAGCATTTT.